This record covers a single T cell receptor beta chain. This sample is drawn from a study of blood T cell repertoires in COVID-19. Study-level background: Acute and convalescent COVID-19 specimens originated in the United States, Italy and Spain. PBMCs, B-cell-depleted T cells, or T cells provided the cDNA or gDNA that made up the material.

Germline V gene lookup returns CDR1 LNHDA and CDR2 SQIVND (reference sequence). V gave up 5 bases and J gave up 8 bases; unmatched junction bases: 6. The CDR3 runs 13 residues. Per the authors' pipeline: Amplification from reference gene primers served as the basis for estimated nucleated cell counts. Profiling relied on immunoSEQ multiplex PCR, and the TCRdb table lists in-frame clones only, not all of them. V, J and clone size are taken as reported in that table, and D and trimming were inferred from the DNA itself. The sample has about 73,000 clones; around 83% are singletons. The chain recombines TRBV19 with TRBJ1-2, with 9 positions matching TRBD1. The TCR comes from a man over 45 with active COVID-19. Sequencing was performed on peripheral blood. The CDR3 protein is CASSEQGAGGYTF. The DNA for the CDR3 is TGTGCCAGTAGTGAACAGGGGGCTGGAGGCTACACCTTC.